These T cell receptor beta chains were read from a single sample in a study of blood T cell repertoires in COVID-19. The table came from immunoSEQ multiplex PCR; TCRdb's copy has only in-frame clones and leaves some out. The table records around 150,000 clones, over 70% of them present only once. The sequenced sample consisted of PBMCs or T cells enriched from blood (not recorded which). Receptor source: a woman in her sixties or seventies who had recovered from COVID-19. Each CDR3 is given with its conserved first and last residue. The order of the fields is J gene, clone size, V gene, D gene, CDR3 protein, CDR3 DNA. D genes are given only for firm matches. Size is stated for part of the rows, as once, few or many counts, or as a class when the clone is expanded.

TRBJ2-4 | - | TRBV6-1 | - | CASSESSGRAKNIQYF | TGTGCCAGCAGTGAATCTTCAGGGCGAGCCAAAAACATTCAGTACTTC
TRBJ2-1 | - | TRBV7-9 | TRBD2 | CASSPGLAGGLYLDNEQFF | TGTGCCAGCAGCCCTGGACTAGCGGGGGGCCTTTACCTAGACAATGAGCAGTTCTTC
TRBJ2-3 | - | TRBV14 | TRBD1 | CASSHVKTGVTDTQYF | TGTGCCAGCAGCCATGTTAAGACAGGGGTGACAGATACGCAGTATTTT
TRBJ2-3 | few | TRBV6-4 | - | CASSKDRIDTQYF | TGTGCCAGCAGCAAAGACAGGATAGATACGCAGTATTTT
TRBJ2-2 | - | TRBV11-3 | TRBD1 | CASSFYGQGAAGELFF | TGTGCCAGCAGCTTTTACGGTCAGGGGGCCGCCGGGGAGCTGTTTTTT
TRBJ1-1 | - | TRBV5-6 | TRBD1 | CASSPRDRPNTEAFF | TGTGCCAGCAGCCCGAGGGACAGGCCTAACACTGAAGCTTTCTTT
TRBJ1-1 | - | TRBV6-1 | - | CASSESLLGSTEAFF | TGTGCCAGCAGTGAATCTCTTCTAGGCTCGACTGAAGCTTTCTTT
TRBJ1-2 | - | TRBV6-5 | - | CASSPTETNYGYTF | TGTGCCAGCAGCCCGACAGAGACTAACTATGGCTACACCTTC
TRBJ2-7 | - | TRBV13 | TRBD2 | CASSSQRGISYEQYF | TGTGCCAGCAGCTCCCAGCGGGGCATCTCCTACGAGCAGTACTTC
TRBJ1-2 | - | TRBV11-2 | TRBD1 | CASSLTTGGRGYTF | TGTGCCAGCAGCTTAACTACAGGGGGCCGAGGCTACACCTTC
TRBJ2-7 | - | TRBV5-5 | TRBD1 | CASRDREFGYEQYF | TGTGCCAGCAGGGACAGGGAATTCGGTTACGAGCAGTACTTC
TRBJ2-5 | - | TRBV6-5 | - | CASTRVAYQETQYF | TGTGCCAGCACCAGGGTGGCATACCAAGAGACCCAGTACTTC
TRBJ2-5 | few | TRBV18 | TRBD1 | CASSQQGEETQYF | TGTGCCAGCTCACAGCAGGGGGAAGAGACCCAGTACTTC
TRBJ2-7 | many | TRBV30 | TRBD1 | CAWSPGTATYEQYF | TGTGCCTGGAGTCCCGGGACAGCGACCTACGAGCAGTACTTC
TRBJ1-1 | - | TRBV25-1 | - | CASSAFGGNTEAFF | TGTGCCAGCAGTGCTTTCGGGGGGAACACTGAAGCTTTCTTT
TRBJ1-2 | - | TRBV5-4 | TRBD1 | CASSTKTGDGNGYTF | TGTGCCAGCAGCACCAAGACAGGGGATGGGAATGGCTACACCTTC
TRBJ1-2 | few | TRBV7-2 | - | CASSRRGSLDGYTF | TGTGCCAGCAGCCGTCGGGGGTCCCTCGATGGCTACACCTTC
TRBJ2-7 | - | TRBV9 | - | CASSPGALTGSSYEQYF | TGTGCCAGCAGCCCCGGGGCGCTGACAGGTAGTTCCTACGAGCAGTACTTC
TRBJ1-1 | - | TRBV3-1/TRBV3-2 | - | CASSQASGNTEAFF | TGTGCCAGCAGCCAAGCCTCAGGGAACACTGAAGCTTTCTTT
TRBJ2-1 | - | TRBV5-1 | - | CASSGVGDNEQFF | TGCGCCAGTTCAGGGGTAGGGGACAATGAGCAGTTCTTC
TRBJ1-2 | - | TRBV20-1 | - | CSASFPSNYGYTF | TGCAGTGCTAGTTTCCCCTCTAACTATGGCTACACCTTC
TRBJ2-2 | few | TRBV2 | - | CASSESRHTGELFF | TGTGCCAGCAGTGAATCCCGTCACACCGGGGAGCTGTTTTTT
TRBJ1-3 | - | TRBV9 | - | CASSVEPSSGNTIYF | TGTGCCAGCAGCGTAGAGCCTTCCTCTGGAAACACCATATATTTT
TRBJ1-1 | few | TRBV7-2 | - | CASSLVVQGNTEAFF | TGTGCCAGCAGCCTGGTTGTACAGGGGAACACTGAAGCTTTCTTT
TRBJ1-3 | - | TRBV5-4 | - | CASARGKEEKDTIYF | TGTGCCAGCGCGCGGGGTAAGGAGGAGAAGGACACCATATATTTT
TRBJ1-5 | - | TRBV19 | - | CASSITSNQPQHF | TGTGCCAGTAGTATAACAAGCAATCAGCCCCAGCATTTT
TRBJ1-1 | - | TRBV27 | - | CASSSRDSWVTEAFF | TGTGCCAGCAGTTCCCGGGACTCCTGGGTCACTGAAGCTTTCTTT
TRBJ1-2 | - | TRBV21-1 | - | CASSRGQGARFDGYTF | TGTGCCAGCAGCAGAGGACAGGGGGCGCGGTTCGATGGCTACACCTTC
TRBJ2-7 | - | TRBV4-1 | - | CASSQEGGKGYEQYF | TGCGCCAGCAGCCAAGAGGGGGGAAAGGGCTACGAGCAGTACTTC
TRBJ2-7 | few | TRBV20-1 | - | CSASSGSYYEQYF | TGCAGTGCTAGTTCAGGGTCCTACTACGAGCAGTACTTC
TRBJ1-4 | - | TRBV7-8 | - | CASSPHGEEKLFF | TGTGCCAGCAGCCCACATGGAGAGGAAAAACTGTTTTTT
TRBJ2-2 | - | TRBV3-1/TRBV3-2 | TRBD2 | CASSQAILAGNTGELFF | TGTGCCAGCAGCCAAGCCATTCTAGCGGGGAACACCGGGGAGCTGTTTTTT
TRBJ1-1 | few | TRBV18 | - | CASSTQVGTEAFF | TGTGCCAGCTCAACCCAGGTGGGCACTGAAGCTTTCTTT
TRBJ1-6 | - | TRBV19 | - | CASSIASTQAISPLHF | TGTGCCAGTAGTATAGCCTCCACCCAGGCGATCTCACCCCTCCACTTT
TRBJ2-2 | - | TRBV5-4 | - | CASSTGRELFF | TGTGCCAGCAGCACCGGTAGGGAGCTGTTTTTT
TRBJ2-7 | - | TRBV7-2 | TRBD2 | CASSAERGYYEQYF | TGTGCCAGCAGCGCCGAGCGGGGGTACTACGAGCAGTACTTC
TRBJ2-1 | - | TRBV5-4 | TRBD2 | CASSRLAGGIYNEQFF | TGTGCCAGCAGCAGACTAGCGGGGGGGATCTACAATGAGCAGTTCTTC
TRBJ1-2 | - | TRBV9 | TRBD1 | CASNSQNAGGDGYTF | TGTGCCAGCAACTCCCAGAATGCAGGGGGCGACGGCTACACCTTC
TRBJ2-5 | once | TRBV5-1 | - | CASSLRSGETQYF | TGCGCCAGCAGCTTGAGGAGCGGAGAGACCCAGTACTTC
TRBJ2-6 | - | TRBV2 | - | CASRFRAGANVLTF | TGTGCCAGCAGATTCAGGGCTGGGGCCAACGTCCTGACTTTC
TRBJ1-5 | few | TRBV18 | - | CASSPSETRPQHF | TGTGCCAGCTCACCTAGCGAAACAAGGCCCCAGCATTTT
TRBJ1-2 | - | TRBV9 | - | CASSVSAGYGYTF | TGTGCCAGCAGCGTAAGCGCAGGGTATGGCTACACCTTC
TRBJ1-3 | many | TRBV7-9 | - | CASSLETSGNTIYF | TGTGCCAGCAGCCTAGAGACATCTGGAAACACCATATATTTT
TRBJ1-1 | once | TRBV3-1/TRBV3-2 | TRBD1 | CASSRGGRTEAFF | TGTGCCAGCAGCAGAGGGGGCCGCACTGAAGCTTTCTTT
TRBJ2-2 | - | TRBV5-1 | TRBD2 | CASSRGGAPATGELFF | TGCGCCAGCAGCAGGGGAGGGGCGCCGGCCACCGGGGAGCTGTTTTTT
TRBJ2-1 | - | TRBV5-4 | - | CASSGGWGAYNEQFF | TGTGCCAGCAGCGGGGGTTGGGGGGCCTACAATGAGCAGTTCTTC
TRBJ1-3 | - | TRBV5-8 | TRBD1 | CASSYTGGTGNTIYF | TGTGCCAGCAGCTATACAGGGGGCACTGGAAACACCATATATTTT
TRBJ2-4 | - | TRBV12-3/TRBV12-4 | - | CASSPRKNIQYF | TGTGCCAGCAGCCCCCGCAAAAACATTCAGTACTTC
TRBJ1-1 | - | TRBV7-9 | - | CASSLKSRVNTEAFF | TGTGCCAGCAGCTTAAAAAGCAGGGTCAACACTGAAGCTTTCTTT
TRBJ2-5 | - | TRBV11-2 | TRBD1 | CASTRQGETQYF | TGTGCCAGCACCAGACAGGGCGAGACCCAGTACTTC
TRBJ1-1 | - | TRBV6-5 | - | CASSLLANGNTEAFF | TGTGCCAGCAGCTTACTCGCGAACGGGAACACTGAAGCTTTCTTT
TRBJ2-2 | - | TRBV6-4 | TRBD1 | CASSDGTGGTGELFF | TGTGCCAGCAGTGACGGGACAGGGGGCACCGGGGAGCTGTTTTTT